The 25 T cell receptor beta chains reported below all come from one sample, sequenced in a study of blood T cell repertoires in COVID-19. TCRdb keeps only in-frame clones here, not all; method: immunoSEQ multiplex PCR. Of about 260,000 clones listed, 90% are singletons. Sequencing was done on a sample of PBMCs or T cells enriched from blood (not recorded which). The receptor source for this set is a man in his forties or fifties who had been exposed to COVID-19.

V usage is TRBV7-2 and J usage is TRBJ2-1; D might be TRBD2 (6 bases). The CDR3 is 18 amino acids. In germline, CDR1 is SGHTA, CDR2 FQGNSA. Between the trimmed V and J ends, which lost 2 bases and 9 bases, there was a span of 26 bases. DNA of the CDR3: TGTGCCAGCAGCTTAATTTGGGTGGCCGGGGACCCGCGGGGTGAGCAGTTCTTC. Amino acid sequence: CASSLIWVAGDPRGEQFF.

V usage is TRBV5-4 and J usage is TRBJ1-1; no clear D gene. CDR1 and CDR2 from the germline V gene are SGHNT and YYREEE (reference sequence). The CDR3 covers 14 residues. Trimming removed 3 bases from V and 3 bases from J, with 12 bases in between. CDR3 in DNA: TGTGCCAGCAGCTCATCGGGCGGGTACACTGAAGCTTTCTTT. Its protein product is CASSSSGGYTEAFF.

The J gene is TRBJ1-4, the V gene TRBV5-1, with TRBD1 matching over 7 bases. Germline V gene sequence: CDR1 SGHRS, CDR2 YFSETQ. This CDR3 contains 16 residues. V shed 4 bases and J 0 bases; nucleotides not matched to a gene: 6. The DNA of the CDR3 is TGCGCCAGCAGCCCGGGGACAGCAGCAACTAATGAAAAACTGTTTTTT. Its protein product is CASSPGTAATNEKLFF.

The chain employs TRBV5-5 and TRBJ1-2, with 10 bases fitting TRBD1. The CDR3 spans 14 residues. Germline trimming cut 3 bases from V and 3 bases from J; bases unmatched to any gene: 2. Germline V gene lookup returns CDR1 SGHKS and CDR2 YYEKEE (reference sequence). The CDR3 DNA reads as TGTGCCAGCAGCTCGACAGGGGGCGACTATGGCTACACCTTC. The encoded protein is CASSSTGGDYGYTF.

The chain is built from TRBV3-1 (or the pseudogene TRBV3-2) and TRBJ1-1; TRBD1 agrees at 9 bases. V was clipped by 2 bases and J by 5 bases; unmatched bases: 3. This CDR3 region has 14 residues. Germline CDR1 LGHDT, CDR2 YNNKEL (reference sequence). This CDR3 reads CASSQRTGATEAFF. CDR3 DNA: TGTGCCAGCAGCCAAAGGACAGGGGCTACTGAAGCTTTCTTT.

V gene TRBV2 combines with J gene TRBJ1-6; 10 nucleotides align to TRBD1. The CDR3 totals 14 residues. The trim removed 4 bases at V and 8 bases at J, leaving 2 bases unmatched. Looked up from germline, CDR1 is SNHLY and CDR2 is FYNNEI. This CDR3 reads CASSVGTGDSPLHF. The CDR3 DNA reads as TGTGCCAGCAGTGTCGGGACAGGGGATTCACCCCTCCACTTT.

The genes are TRBV7-3 and TRBJ2-2; TRBD2 matches at 7 bases. The CDR3 is 15 residues long. V lost 1 base to trimming and J lost 6 bases; unmatched junction nucleotides: 5. Germline V gives CDR1 SGHTA, CDR2 FQGTGA. CDR3 residues: CASSLKAGASGELFF. The CDR3 bases are TGTGCCAGCAGCTTAAAGGCGGGAGCGTCCGGGGAGCTGTTTTTT.

V gene TRBV3-1 (or the pseudogene TRBV3-2) combines with J gene TRBJ1-6; D remains unclear. CDR3 length equals 15 residues. The V end lost 1 base, the J end lost 7 bases, and 11 bases lay between the germline ends. Germline V CDR1 and CDR2: LGHDT, YNNKEL (reference sequence). The CDR3 region is CASSQGTGANSPLHF. For the CDR3, the DNA is TGTGCCAGCAGCCAAGGAACCGGAGCCAATTCACCCCTCCACTTT.

The chain recombines TRBV11-3 with TRBJ2-1; 13 bases fit TRBD2. The CDR3 runs 17 residues. Germline CDR1 reads SGHNT; CDR2 reads YENEEA. V shed 5 bases and J 7 bases; nucleotides not matched to a gene: 11. The CDR3 spells CASSRFGGLAGRNEQFF. As DNA, the CDR3 is TGTGCCAGCAGCCGCTTCGGGGGACTAGCGGGGAGGAATGAGCAGTTCTTC.

This clone was observed a single time. J is TRBJ2-5 and V is TRBV6-5, with 10 bases identical to TRBD2. The germline V gene encodes CDR1 MNHEY and CDR2 SVGAGI. CDR3 length: 16 amino acids. V lost 2 bases and J lost 2; bases outside the gene matches: 5. The CDR3, as DNA: TGTGCCAGCAGTTACGGTAGCGGGAGGACTCAAGAGACCCAGTACTTC. Amino acid sequence: CASSYGSGRTQETQYF.

The V gene is TRBV7-2, the J gene TRBJ2-1; D perhaps matches TRBD1 (6 bases). Germline CDR1 is SGHTA and CDR2 is FQGNSA. The CDR3 consists of 16 residues. V lost 5 bases and J lost 3, with 17 bases in between. For the CDR3, the DNA is TGTGCCAGCAGCGTGGGGACAACCCTGGTCTACAATGAGCAGTTCTTC. It translates to CASSVGTTLVYNEQFF.

This clone appeared a few times. The chain carries TRBV7-9 and TRBJ2-7; D is unclear. Germline V gene data show CDR1 as SEHNR and CDR2 as FQNEAQ (reference sequence). The CDR3 loop spans 14 amino acids. The V and J ends lost 3 bases and 2 bases respectively, with 11 bases between them. The CDR3 loop reads CASSFGDRPYEQYV. CDR3 sequence (DNA): TGTGCCAGCAGCTTCGGAGACCGACCCTACGAGCAGTACGTC.

This clone was seen a single time. The rearrangement links TRBV7-3 to TRBJ2-5, with 7 bases that match TRBD1. The germline V gene has CDR1 SGHTA and CDR2 FQGTGA. J lost 0 bases, V lost 1 base, and 5 bases had no gene match. CDR3 size: 16 residues. Here the CDR3 reads CASSLNLGTDQETQYF. Written as DNA, the CDR3 is TGTGCCAGCAGCTTAAATTTAGGGACAGACCAAGAGACCCAGTACTTC. The variable domain in full, completed from reference TRBV7-3 and TRBJ2-5, reads GAGVSQTPSNKVTEKGKYVELRCDPISGHTALYWYRQSLGQGPEFLIYFQGTGAADDSGLPNDRFFAVRPEGSVSTLKIQRTERGDSAVYLCASSLNLGTDQETQYFGPGTRLLVL.

The chain carries TRBV20-1 and TRBJ1-2; D not certain. Germline loops: CDR1 DFQATT, CDR2 SNEGSKA (reference sequence). The ends were cut back, 5 bases at V and 8 bases at J, with 9 bases in the middle. This CDR3 is built from 10 residues. The CDR3 nucleotides read TGCAGTGCTGGCCCCGGGGGCTACACCTTC. This sequence encodes CSAGPGGYTF.

This chain uses TRBV13 with TRBJ1-4; 7 bases map to TRBD1. From germline, CDR1 is PRHDT and CDR2 FYEKMQ (reference sequence). After removal of 5 bases from V and 7 bases from J, the junction contained 10 bases not matched to a gene. The CDR3 spans 15 residues. Here the CDR3 DNA reads TGTGCCAGCAGCCCTTGGCGGGACAGCGGTGAAAAACTGTTTTTT. It yields the protein CASSPWRDSGEKLFF.

V gene TRBV18 combines with J gene TRBJ2-1; 8 positions match TRBD2. V gave up 3 bases and J gave up 9 bases; unmatched junction bases: 7. The CDR3 is made up of 14 amino acids. CDR1 is KGHSH and CDR2 is LQKENI in the germline V gene. CDR3 sequence reads: CASSPPGLGGEQFF. Written as DNA, the CDR3 is TGTGCCAGCTCACCTCCGGGACTAGGAGGTGAGCAGTTCTTC.

This sequence joins TRBV6-2 or TRBV6-3 and TRBJ2-3, with TRBD2 as a possible D gene (5 bases). Germline CDR1 MNHEY, CDR2 SVGEGT. The V end was cut by 6 bases, the J end by 4 bases, with 17 bases between. The length of the CDR3 is 15 residues. The CDR3 loop reads CASSPRPEGPDTQYF. CDR3 nucleotides: TGTGCCAGCAGCCCCAGGCCCGAGGGTCCAGATACGCAGTATTTT.

The sample holds one count of this clone. The genes are TRBV28 and TRBJ1-1; no firm D call. V was clipped by 7 bases and J by 1 base, with 10 bases between them. This CDR3 is 13 amino acids long. The germline V gene encodes CDR1 MDHEN and CDR2 SYDVKM. CDR3 sequence: CASKLLQNTEAFF. The CDR3 DNA sequence: TGTGCCAGCAAACTCCTTCAGAACACTGAAGCTTTCTTT. Full variable domain (missing parts from reference TRBV28 and TRBJ1-1): DVKVTQSSRYLVKRTGEKVFLECVQDMDHENMFWYRQDPGLGLRLIYFSYDVKMKEKGDIPEGYSVSREKKERFSLILESASTNQTSMYLCASKLLQNTEAFFGQGTRLTVV.

This clone was counted a few times. The CDR3 loop is CASSLVPTSGSHEQFF. CDR3 sequence (DNA): TGCGCCAGCAGCTTGGTTCCGACTAGCGGGAGTCACGAGCAGTTCTTC. V is TRBV5-1 and J is TRBJ2-1, with 12 bases identical to TRBD2. Trimming took 0 bases from V and 10 from J; bases not matched to a gene: 8. This CDR3 is built from 16 residues. Germline assignment: CDR1 SGHRS and CDR2 YFSETQ.

V and J are TRBV7-8 and TRBJ1-1; D unresolved. The germline CDR1 and CDR2 sequences are SGHVS and FQNEAQ. The CDR3 has 14 amino acids. V gave up 2 bases and J gave up 4 bases, with 11 bases separating them. The CDR3 region is CASSLRQTLTEAFF. The DNA of the CDR3 is TGTGCCAGCAGCTTACGACAAACCCTCACTGAAGCTTTCTTT.

The chain uses TRBV10-3 and TRBJ2-7; 7 positions agree with TRBD1. From germline, CDR1 is ENHRY and CDR2 SYGVKD. The CDR3 spans 16 residues. Trimming removed 5 bases from V and 3 bases from J; junction bases left unmatched: 13. CDR3 residues: CAISSSKGDSYYEQYF. The CDR3 nucleotides are TGTGCCATCAGTTCCTCTAAAGGGGACAGCTACTACGAGCAGTACTTC.

This chain uses TRBV10-3 with TRBJ2-1; tentatively, D is TRBD2 (6 bases). V was trimmed by 11 bases and J by 5 bases, leaving 10 bases between them. This CDR3 has 11 amino acids. Germline V gene data show CDR1 as ENHRY and CDR2 as SYGVKD. The CDR3: CASGAHNEQFF. The CDR3 nucleotides read TGTGCCTCGGGAGCACACAATGAGCAGTTCTTC.

The genes are TRBV18 and TRBJ2-7; TRBD1 matches at 7 bases. The CDR3 consists of 13 residues. Germline V gives CDR1 KGHSH, CDR2 LQKENI. J gave up 5 bases and V 4 bases, and 5 bases lay outside the gene matches. This CDR3 reads CASSLSQGNEQYF. CDR3 nucleotide sequence: TGTGCCAGCTCACTTTCACAGGGGAACGAGCAGTACTTC.

This rearrangement joins TRBV6-5 to TRBJ1-6, with D possibly matching TRBD1 (6 bases). This CDR3 has 15 amino acids. CDR1 and CDR2 (germline): MNHEY, SVGAGI. Trimming removed 2 bases from V and 2 bases from J, with 7 bases in between. The CDR3, as DNA: TGTGCCAGCAGTTACGGGGACACCTATAATTCACCCCTCCACTTT. It codes for CASSYGDTYNSPLHF.

This chain uses TRBV30 with TRBJ1-1; a possible D gene is TRBD1 (5 bases). CDR3 length: 14 amino acids. CDR1 is GTSNPN, CDR2 SVGIG, per germline (reference sequence). Trimming took off 4 bases at V and 11 bases at J, with 23 bases between the two ends. Here the CDR3 reads CAWTQRGVRWEAFF. CDR3 nucleotide sequence: TGTGCCTGGACCCAACGGGGGGTGAGGTGGGAGGCTTTCTTT.